This TCR beta chain emerged from a study of shared clonotypes between healthy human individuals. The study's findings and limits: Naive CD4 clonotypes were shared across a handful of donors at around 5.4%.

All donors were healthy HIV-negative adults lacking recent acute infections or vaccinations. Only Caucasian adults living in Nashville, Tennessee served as donors. Points on this clone: Antigen: not known.

How the authors handled the data: ImmunoSEQ output held junction-only sequences without quality scores, so filtering differed. Data came from immunoSEQ multiplex PCR; TCRdb stores just in-frame clones and leaves some out. The DNA gave D and trimming, while V, J and clone size come from that table. The sample shows roughly 2.4 million clones, under 97% of them seen only once. V dropped 7 bases and J dropped 1 base, with 19 bases sitting between them. Germline V lookup: CDR1 LNHDA, CDR2 SQIVND (reference sequence). The CDR3 extends over 16 amino acids. The V call is TRBV19, the J call TRBJ2-5; TRBD1 might be the D (5 bases). The sequenced material came from naive CD4+ T cells sorted from blood. Subset of the sample: CD45RA+ positively selected. This receptor was obtained from a man aged 18 to 35 in good health. Written as DNA, the CDR3 is TGTGCCAGTATCGCCCCATCAGGGCAGCTCCAAGAGACCCAGTACTTC. Translated, it gives CASIAPSGQLQETQYF.